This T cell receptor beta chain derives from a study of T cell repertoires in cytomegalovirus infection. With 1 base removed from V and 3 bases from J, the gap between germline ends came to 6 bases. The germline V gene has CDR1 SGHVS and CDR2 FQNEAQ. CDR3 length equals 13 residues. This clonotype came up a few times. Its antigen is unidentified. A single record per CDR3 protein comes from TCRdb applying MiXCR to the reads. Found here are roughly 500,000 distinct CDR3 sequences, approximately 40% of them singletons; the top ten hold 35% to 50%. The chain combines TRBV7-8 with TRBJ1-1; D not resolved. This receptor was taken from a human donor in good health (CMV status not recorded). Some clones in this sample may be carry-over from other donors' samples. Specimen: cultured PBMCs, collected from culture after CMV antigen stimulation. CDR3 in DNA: TGTGCCAGCAGCTTAGAGAGGTACACTGAAGCTTTCTTT. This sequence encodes CASSLERYTEAFF.